This paragraph covers one T cell receptor beta chain sequence. The sample originates from a study of control samples from healthy donors and cancer patients. The CDR3 extends over 17 amino acids. The V segment lost 4 bases and the J segment 1 base; nucleotides outside the gene matches: 8. Germline lookup yields CDR1 SGHTA and CDR2 FQGTGA. Here immunoSEQ multiplex PCR was the method, and the copy in TCRdb shows in-frame clones only, minus some. The sample lists 25,000 to 30,000 clones, 87% occurring once. Sequencing was done on a sample of PBMCs. This sequence joins TRBV7-3 and TRBJ2-2; 8 positions agree with TRBD1. The TCR sequence derives from a woman in her thirties or forties with lung cancer. The CDR3 DNA sequence: TGTGCCAGCAGCTCCCGGGCAGGGACAGGGAACACCGGGGAGCTGTTTTTT. Encoded protein: CASSSRAGTGNTGELFF.